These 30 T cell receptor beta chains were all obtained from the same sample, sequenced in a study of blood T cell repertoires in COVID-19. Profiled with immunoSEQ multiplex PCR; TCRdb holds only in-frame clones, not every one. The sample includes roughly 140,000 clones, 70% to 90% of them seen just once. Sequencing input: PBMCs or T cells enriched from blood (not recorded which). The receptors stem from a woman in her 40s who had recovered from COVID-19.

This CDR3 reads CASSDSGSSYNEQFF. The CDR3 DNA sequence: TGTGCCAGCAGTGATAGCGGGAGCTCCTACAATGAGCAGTTCTTC. The chain combines TRBV6-4 with TRBJ2-1; 9 nucleotides line up with TRBD2. This CDR3 has 15 residues. Germline CDR1 and CDR2: MRHNA and SNTAGT. Trimming at V came to 3 bases and at J to 0 bases, leaving 0 bases not matched to a gene.

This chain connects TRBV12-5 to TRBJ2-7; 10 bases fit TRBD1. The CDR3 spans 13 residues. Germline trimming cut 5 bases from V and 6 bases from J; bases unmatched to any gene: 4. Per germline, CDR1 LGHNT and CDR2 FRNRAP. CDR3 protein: CASGPTGGIEQYF. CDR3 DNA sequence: TGTGCTAGTGGTCCGACAGGGGGCATCGAGCAGTACTTC.

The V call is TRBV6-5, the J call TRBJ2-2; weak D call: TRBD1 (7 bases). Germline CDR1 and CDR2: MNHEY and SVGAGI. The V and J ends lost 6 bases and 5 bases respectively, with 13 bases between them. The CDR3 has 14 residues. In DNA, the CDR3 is TGTGCCAGCAGGACGACAGGGAGGACCGGGGAGCTGTTTTTT. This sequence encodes CASRTTGRTGELFF.

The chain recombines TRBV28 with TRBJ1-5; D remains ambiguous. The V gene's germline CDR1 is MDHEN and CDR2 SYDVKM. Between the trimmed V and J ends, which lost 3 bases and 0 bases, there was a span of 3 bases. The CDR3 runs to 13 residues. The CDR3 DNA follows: TGTGCCAGCAGTTTCGGTAGCAATCAGCCCCAGCATTTT. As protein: CASSFGSNQPQHF.

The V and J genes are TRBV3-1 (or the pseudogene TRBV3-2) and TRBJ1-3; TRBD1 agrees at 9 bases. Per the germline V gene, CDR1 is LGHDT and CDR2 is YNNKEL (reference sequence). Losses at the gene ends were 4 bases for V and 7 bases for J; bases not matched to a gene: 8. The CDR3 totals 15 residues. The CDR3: CASSPRGTGLNTIYF. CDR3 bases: TGTGCCAGCAGCCCACGGGGGACAGGGTTGAACACCATATATTTT.

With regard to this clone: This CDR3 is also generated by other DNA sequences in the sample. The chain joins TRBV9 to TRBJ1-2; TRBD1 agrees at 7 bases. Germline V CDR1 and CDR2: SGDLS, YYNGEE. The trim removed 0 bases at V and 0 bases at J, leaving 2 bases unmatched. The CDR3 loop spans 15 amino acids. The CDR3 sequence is CASSVEGATNYGYTF. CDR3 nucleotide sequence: TGTGCCAGCAGCGTAGAGGGGGCGACTAACTATGGCTACACCTTC.

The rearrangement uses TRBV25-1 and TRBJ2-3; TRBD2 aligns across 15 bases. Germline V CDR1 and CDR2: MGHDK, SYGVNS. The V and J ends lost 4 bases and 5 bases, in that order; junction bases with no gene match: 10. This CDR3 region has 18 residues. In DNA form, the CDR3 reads TGTGCCAGCAGTGCCTGGACTAGCGGGGGGGCCTATCAAGATACGCAGTATTTT. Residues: CASSAWTSGGAYQDTQYF.

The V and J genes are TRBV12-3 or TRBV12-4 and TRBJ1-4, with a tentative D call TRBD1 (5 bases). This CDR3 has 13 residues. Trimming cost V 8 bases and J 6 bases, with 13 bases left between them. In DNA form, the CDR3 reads TGTGCCAGCTCAATGGGGGGGTATGAAAAACTGTTTTTT. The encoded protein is CASSMGGYEKLFF.

CDR3 region: CASIREETQYF. The DNA of the CDR3 is TGTGCCAGCATCAGGGAAGAGACCCAGTACTTC. The chain combines TRBV25-1 with TRBJ2-5; D possibly corresponds to TRBD1 (5 bases). Germline loops: CDR1 MGHDK, CDR2 SYGVNS. V was shortened by 7 bases and J by 3 bases, with 6 bases between the two germline ends. The CDR3 is 11 amino acids.

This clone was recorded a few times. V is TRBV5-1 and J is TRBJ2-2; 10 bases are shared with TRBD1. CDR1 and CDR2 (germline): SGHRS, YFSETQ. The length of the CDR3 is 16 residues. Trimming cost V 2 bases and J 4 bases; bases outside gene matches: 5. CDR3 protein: CASSFGGQGSTGELFF. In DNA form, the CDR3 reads TGCGCCAGCAGCTTTGGGGGACAGGGGAGCACCGGGGAGCTGTTTTTT.

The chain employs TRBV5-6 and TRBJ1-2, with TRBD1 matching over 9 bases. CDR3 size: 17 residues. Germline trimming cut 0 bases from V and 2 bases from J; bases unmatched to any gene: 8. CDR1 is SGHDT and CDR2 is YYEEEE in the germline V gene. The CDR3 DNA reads TGTGCCAGCAGCTTGGGAACAGGGGGCTTTTCCAACTATGGCTACACCTTC. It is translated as CASSLGTGGFSNYGYTF.

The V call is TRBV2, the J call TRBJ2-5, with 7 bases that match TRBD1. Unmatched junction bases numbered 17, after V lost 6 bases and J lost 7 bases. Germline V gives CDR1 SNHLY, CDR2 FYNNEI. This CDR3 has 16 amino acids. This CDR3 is CASRGDREGSFLTQYF. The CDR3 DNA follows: TGTGCCAGCAGGGGAGACAGGGAAGGGAGTTTTCTGACCCAGTACTTC.

Written as DNA, the CDR3 is TGTGCCTGGAGAACAGGGGTCCCTCCCGGGGAGCTGTTTTTT. Translation gives CAWRTGVPPGELFF. V gene TRBV30 combines with J gene TRBJ2-2, with 7 bases aligning to TRBD1. The germline V gene encodes CDR1 GTSNPN and CDR2 SVGIG (reference sequence). The CDR3 is made up of 14 amino acids. The V gene end was trimmed by 3 bases and the J gene end by 6 bases; junction bases not matched to a gene: 7.

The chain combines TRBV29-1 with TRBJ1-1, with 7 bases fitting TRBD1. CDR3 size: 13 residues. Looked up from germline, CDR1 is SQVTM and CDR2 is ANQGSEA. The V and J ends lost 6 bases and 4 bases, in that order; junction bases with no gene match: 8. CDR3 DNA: TGCAGCGTCTTAACAGGGGCTCCCACTGAAGCTTTCTTT. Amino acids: CSVLTGAPTEAFF. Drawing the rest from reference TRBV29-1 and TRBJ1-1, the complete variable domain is SAVISQKPSRDICQRGTSLTIQCQVDSQVTMMFWYRQQPGQSLTLIATANQGSEATYESGFVIDKFPISRPNLTFSTLTVSNMSPEDSSIYLCSVLTGAPTEAFFGQGTRLTVV.

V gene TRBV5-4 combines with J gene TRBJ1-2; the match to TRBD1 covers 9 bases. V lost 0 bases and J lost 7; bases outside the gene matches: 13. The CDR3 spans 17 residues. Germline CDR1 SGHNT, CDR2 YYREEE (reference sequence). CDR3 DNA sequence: TGTGCCAGCAGCTTGGGTGGGGCGGGACAGGGAAGTCGTGGCTACACCTTC. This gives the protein CASSLGGAGQGSRGYTF.

CDR3 nucleotide sequence: TGTGCCAGCAGTTATTGTGGGGCAGGGGGCGATCAAGAGACCCAGTACTTC. It encodes CASSYCGAGGDQETQYF. The chain is built from TRBV6-9 and TRBJ2-5; 8 nucleotides line up with TRBD1. This CDR3 has 17 amino acids. Germline CDR1 and CDR2: MNHGY and SVAAGI. V lost 1 base and J lost 2; bases outside the gene matches: 9.

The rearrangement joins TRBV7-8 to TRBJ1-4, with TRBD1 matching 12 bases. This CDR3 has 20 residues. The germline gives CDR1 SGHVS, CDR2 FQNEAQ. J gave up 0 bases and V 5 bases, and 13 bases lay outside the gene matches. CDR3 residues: CASSLRDRGLRGATNEKLFF. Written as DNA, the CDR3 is TGTGCCAGCAGCCTAAGGGACAGGGGGCTGCGAGGGGCAACTAATGAAAAACTGTTTTTT.

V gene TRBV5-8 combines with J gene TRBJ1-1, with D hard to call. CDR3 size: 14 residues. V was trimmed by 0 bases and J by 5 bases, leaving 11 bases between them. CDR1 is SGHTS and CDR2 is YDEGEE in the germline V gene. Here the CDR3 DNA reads TGTGCCAGCAGCTTGGCCGAGACATCAACTGAAGCTTTCTTT. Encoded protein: CASSLAETSTEAFF.

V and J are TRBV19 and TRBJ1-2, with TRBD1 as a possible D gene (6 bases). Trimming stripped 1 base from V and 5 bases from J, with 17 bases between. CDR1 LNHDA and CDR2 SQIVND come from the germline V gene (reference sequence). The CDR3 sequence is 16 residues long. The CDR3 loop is CASSIVRQAYEYGYTF. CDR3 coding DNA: TGTGCCAGTAGTATAGTTCGACAGGCTTACGAATATGGCTACACCTTC.

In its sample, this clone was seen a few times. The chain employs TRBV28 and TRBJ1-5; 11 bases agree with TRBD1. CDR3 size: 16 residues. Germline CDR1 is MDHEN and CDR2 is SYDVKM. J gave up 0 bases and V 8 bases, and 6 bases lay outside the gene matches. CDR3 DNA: TGTGCCAGCCTAGGACAGGGGGCCGATAGCAATCAGCCCCAGCATTTT. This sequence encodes CASLGQGADSNQPQHF.

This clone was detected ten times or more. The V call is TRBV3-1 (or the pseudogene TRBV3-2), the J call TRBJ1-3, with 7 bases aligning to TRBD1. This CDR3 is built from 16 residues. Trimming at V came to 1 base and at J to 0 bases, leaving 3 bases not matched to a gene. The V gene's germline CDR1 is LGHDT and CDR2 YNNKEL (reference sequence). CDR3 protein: CASSQGGQDSGNTIYF. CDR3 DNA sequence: TGTGCCAGCAGCCAAGGTGGACAGGACTCTGGAAACACCATATATTTT.

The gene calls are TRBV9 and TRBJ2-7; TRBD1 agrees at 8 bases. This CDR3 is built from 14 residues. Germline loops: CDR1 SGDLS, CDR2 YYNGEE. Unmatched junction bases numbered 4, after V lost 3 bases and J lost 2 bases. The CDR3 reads CASSARDRPYEQYF. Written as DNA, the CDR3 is TGTGCCAGCAGCGCCAGGGACAGGCCCTACGAGCAGTACTTC. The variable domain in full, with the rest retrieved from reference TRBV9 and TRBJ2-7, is DSGVTQTPKHLITATGQRVTLRCSPRSGDLSVYWYQQSLDQGLQFLIQYYNGEERAKGNILERFSAQQFPDLHSELNLSSLELGDSALYFCASSARDRPYEQYFGPGTRLTVT.

The CDR3, as DNA: TGCGCCAGCAGCCAAGAGAGTCTCCAGTACTTC. Amino acid sequence: CASSQESLQYF. V and J are TRBV4-1 and TRBJ2-5; D gene uncertain. Germline values: CDR1 MGHRA, CDR2 YSYEKL. The CDR3 spans 11 residues. V dropped 0 bases and J dropped 10 bases, with 6 bases sitting between them.

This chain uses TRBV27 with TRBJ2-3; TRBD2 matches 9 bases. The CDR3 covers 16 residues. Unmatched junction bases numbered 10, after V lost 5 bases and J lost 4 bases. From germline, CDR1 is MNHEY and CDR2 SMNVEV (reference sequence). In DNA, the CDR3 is TGTGCCAGCAGTCCCCTCCCGGGACTAGCAGCAGATACGCAGTATTTT. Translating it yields CASSPLPGLAADTQYF.

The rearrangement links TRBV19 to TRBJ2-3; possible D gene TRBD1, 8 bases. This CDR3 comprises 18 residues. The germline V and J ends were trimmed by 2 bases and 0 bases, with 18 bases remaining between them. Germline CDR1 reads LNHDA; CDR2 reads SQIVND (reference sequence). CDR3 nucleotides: TGTGCCAGTAGTATAAGCAAGGGGGGGACAGGAAGCACAGATACGCAGTATTTT. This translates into CASSISKGGTGSTDTQYF.

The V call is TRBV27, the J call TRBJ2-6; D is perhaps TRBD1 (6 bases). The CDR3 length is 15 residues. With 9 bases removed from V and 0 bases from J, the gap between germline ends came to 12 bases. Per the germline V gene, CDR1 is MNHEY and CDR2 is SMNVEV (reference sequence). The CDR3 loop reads CASLSDSSGANVLTF. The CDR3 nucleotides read TGTGCCAGTTTATCGGACAGCTCTGGGGCCAACGTCCTGACTTTC.

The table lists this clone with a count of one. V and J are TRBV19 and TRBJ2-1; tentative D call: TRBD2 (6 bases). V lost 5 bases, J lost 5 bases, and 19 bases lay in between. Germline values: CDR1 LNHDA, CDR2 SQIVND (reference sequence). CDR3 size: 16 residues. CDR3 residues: CASSVPSTRMDNEQFF. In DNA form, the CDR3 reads TGTGCCAGTAGTGTCCCCTCGACTAGGATGGACAATGAGCAGTTCTTC.

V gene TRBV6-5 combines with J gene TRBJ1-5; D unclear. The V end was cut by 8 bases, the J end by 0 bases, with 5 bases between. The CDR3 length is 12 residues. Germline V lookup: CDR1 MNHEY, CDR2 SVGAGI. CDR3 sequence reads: CASGRSNQPQHF. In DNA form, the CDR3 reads TGTGCCAGCGGGCGTAGCAATCAGCCCCAGCATTTT.

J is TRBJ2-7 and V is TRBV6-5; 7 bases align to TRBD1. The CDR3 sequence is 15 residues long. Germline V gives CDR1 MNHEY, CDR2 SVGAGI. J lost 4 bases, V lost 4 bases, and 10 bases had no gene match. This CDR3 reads CASSSLPGQPYEQYF. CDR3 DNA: TGTGCCAGCAGTTCACTCCCGGGACAGCCTTACGAGCAGTACTTC.

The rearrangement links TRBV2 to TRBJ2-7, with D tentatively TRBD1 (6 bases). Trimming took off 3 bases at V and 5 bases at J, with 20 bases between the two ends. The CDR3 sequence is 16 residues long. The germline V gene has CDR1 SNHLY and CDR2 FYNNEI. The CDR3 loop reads CASSDRGTRFGDEQYF. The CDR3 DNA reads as TGTGCCAGCAGTGATAGGGGGACCAGATTCGGGGACGAGCAGTACTTC.